A single T cell receptor beta chain is shown here with its context. The age range of participants was 18 to 89 years, with residence in under 30 US areas. This entry comes from a study of blood T cell repertoires in COVID-19. Study in general: Samples of COVID-19 (acute and convalescent) were obtained from the United States, Italy and Spain. From T cells, B-cell-depleted T cells, or PBMCs came the material, which was cDNA or gDNA.

The CDR3 contains 15 residues. Trimming stripped 4 bases from V and 5 bases from J, with 18 bases between. In germline, CDR1 is SGHRS, CDR2 YFSETQ. In the study's own analysis: Scientists estimated how many nucleated cells there were by amplifying reference gene primers. Measured with immunoSEQ multiplex PCR; TCRdb has only the in-frame clones, and not every one. V and J calls and clone size are as listed in that table; D and trimming were resolved from the DNA. The repertoire has a few hundred thousand clones, around 87% of them found once; the top ten carry approximately 2.5%. This sequence joins TRBV5-1 and TRBJ2-5, with D perhaps TRBD1 (7 bases). Sequences were obtained from PBMCs or T cells enriched from blood (not recorded which). The clonotype originates from a woman in her late teens or twenties who had recovered from COVID-19. The CDR3 here is CASSGGTALAETQYF. As DNA, the CDR3 is TGCGCCAGCAGCGGGGGGACAGCCCTGGCGGAGACCCAGTACTTC.